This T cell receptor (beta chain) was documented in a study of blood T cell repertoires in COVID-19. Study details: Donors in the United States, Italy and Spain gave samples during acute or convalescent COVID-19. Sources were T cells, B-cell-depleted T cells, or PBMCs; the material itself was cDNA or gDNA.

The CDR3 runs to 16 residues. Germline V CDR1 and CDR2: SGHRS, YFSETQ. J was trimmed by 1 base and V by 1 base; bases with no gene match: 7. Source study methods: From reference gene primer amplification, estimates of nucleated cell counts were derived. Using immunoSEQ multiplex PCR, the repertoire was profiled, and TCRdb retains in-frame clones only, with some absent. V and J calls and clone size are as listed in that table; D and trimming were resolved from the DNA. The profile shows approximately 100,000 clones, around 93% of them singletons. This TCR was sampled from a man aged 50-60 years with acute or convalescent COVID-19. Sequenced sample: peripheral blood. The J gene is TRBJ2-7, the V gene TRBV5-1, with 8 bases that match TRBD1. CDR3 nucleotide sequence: TGCGCCAGCAGCTTGAGTAGTGGGACAGGATCCTACGAGCAGTACTTC. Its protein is CASSLSSGTGSYEQYF.